The rows below give T cell receptor delta chains drawn from one sample of a study of Vδ1+ human thymocytes. TCRdb called clones from the multiplex PCR reads again using CATT. This sample yields around 20,000 delta-chain clones, of which roughly 8% are seen a single time; over 0.75% belongs to the top ten. Input material: Vdelta1+ gamma-delta thymocytes from the thymus. Receptor source: a child in the first two years of life who had congenital heart surgery. Each CDR3 is given with its conserved first and last residue. The D gene is left open where the match is weak. Not all rows give a size; the values are once, few, many and, for expanded clones, a class.

J,V,D,size,DNA,CDR3
TRDJ1,TRDV1,TRDD3,.,TGTGCTCTTGGGGAACCCACTCGTGGGGGAGTGGGCGATAAACTCATCTTT,CALGEPTRGGVGDKLIF
TRDJ3,TRDV2,TRDD3,few,TGTGCCTGTGACACCGGTCCCCCGCTACACTTGTACTGGGGGATACGCTTGCGTACCTGGGACACCCGACAGATGTTTTTC,CACDTGPPLHLYWGIRLRTWDTRQMFF
TRDJ1,TRDV2,TRDD3,medium-sized,TGTGCCTGTGTTGGACTGGGGGATACAAAGTACACCGATAAACTCATCTTT,CACVGLGDTKYTDKLIF
TRDJ1,TRDV1,TRDD2,few,TGTGCTCTTGGGGAGCCCACCACCTTCCTAGGGGAGGTAGTGCAGTTAGATAAACTCATCTTT,CALGEPTTFLGEVVQLDKLIF
TRDJ1,TRDV1,.,few,TGTGCTCTTGGGGGAACCTCTTACACCGATAAACTCATCTTT,CALGGTSYTDKLIF
TRDJ1,TRDV1,.,few,TGTGCTCTTGGGGAACTAAGGCCTTCCGTACTGGCATGCGATAAACTCATCTTT,CALGELRPSVLACDKLIF
TRDJ1,TRDV1,.,few,TGTGCTCTTGGGGAACCCCGGGAGGGGTACACCGATAAACTCATCTTT,CALGEPREGYTDKLIF
TRDJ1,TRDV1,TRDD3,.,TGTGCTCTTGGGGACGGCTCTGGGGGACCCACCGATAAACTCATCTTT,CALGDGSGGPTDKLIF
TRDJ1,TRDV1,TRDD3,few,TGTGCTCTTGGGGAAAAAGGCAGGCTGGACTGGGGACCTCCAAAACTCATCTTT,CALGEKGRLDWGPPKLIF
TRDJ1,TRDV1,.,few,TGTGCTCTTGGGTATACCGGGGCCACCGATAAACTCATCTTT,CALGYTGATDKLIF
TRDJ1,TRDV1,TRDD2,.,TGTGCTCTTGGGGAACGAACCATTCCTACGAGAAGGTCGGGGGTACACACCGATAAACTCATCTTT,CALGERTIPTRRSGVHTDKLIF
TRDJ1,TRDV1,.,few,TGTGCTCTTGGGCCCCGTGGAGTACTACGTCGGGTGATACACGGTAAACTCATCTTT,CALGPRGVLRRVIHGKLIF
TRDJ1,TRDV1,.,few,TGTGCTCTTGGGGTACCCGGCCTCCGCCATAACCTGGGGTCCTGTACCACCGATAAACTCATCTTT,CALGVPGLRHNLGSCTTDKLIF
TRDJ1,TRDV1,.,.,TGTGCTCTTGGGGACCATAACACCCTTTCCTACGTACTGGGGGGTGATAAACTCATCTTT,CALGDHNTLSYVLGGDKLIF
TRDJ1,TRDV1,.,.,TGTGCTCTTGGGGAATATAGGGGGACCAACCTTTACACCGATAAACTCATCTTT,CALGEYRGTNLYTDKLIF
TRDJ1,TRDV2,TRDD3,few,TGTGCCTGTGAGAGACCCGGGGGATATTCCGATAAACTCATCTTT,CACERPGGYSDKLIF
TRDJ1,TRDV1,TRDD3,.,TGTGCTCTTGGGGAACTGGCCATCCTGGGGGGCCGGTACACCGATAAACTCATCTTT,CALGELAILGGRYTDKLIF
TRDJ1,TRDV1,.,.,TGTGCTCTTGGGGATCCCCCCCCTCCCTTGTACACCGATAAACTCATCTTT,CALGDPPPPLYTDKLIF
TRDJ1,TRDV1,.,few,TGTGCTCTTGGGGAATCCCCTCCTACTTCGGCCCAAGCCCTTCGAGGGGTGACGCCAGGGGTATCCACCGATAAACTCATCTTT,CALGESPPTSAQALRGVTPGVSTDKLIF
TRDJ1,TRDV1,TRDD3,few,TGTGCTCTTGGGGAACGTTTAGTGGGGGACAATACGTATAAACTCATCTTT,CALGERLVGDNTYKLIF
TRDJ1,TRDV2,TRDD3,.,TGTGCCTGTGACACCCTGGGGGACGATGCCCCGTGGCCGTACACCGATAAACTCATCTTT,CACDTLGDDAPWPYTDKLIF
TRDJ1,TRDV2,TRDD3,few,TGTGCCTGTGTTACTGGGGGATCCGATAAACTCATCTTT,CACVTGGSDKLIF
TRDJ1,TRDV1,.,few,TGTGCTCTTGGGGAACTCCTGCGGCAATCGGTAGACATACGGACTCTGTACACCGATAAACTCATCTTT,CALGELLRQSVDIRTLYTDKLIF
TRDJ1,TRDV1,TRDD3,few,TGTGCTCTTGGGGAACTTGGACTGGGGTTATCGACCGATAAACTCATCTTT,CALGELGLGLSTDKLIF
TRDJ1,TRDV1,.,.,TGTGCTCTTGGGAAATCTTCCCCGGGGGGACACGTCCTCTGCACCGATAAACTCATCTTT,CALGKSSPGGHVLCTDKLIF
TRDJ1,TRDV1,TRDD3,few,TGTGCTCTTGGGGTCACTACGTTCCTCTGGGGGAGAATAAGATACACCGATAAACTCATCTTT,CALGVTTFLWGRIRYTDKLIF
TRDJ1,TRDV1,.,few,TGTGCTCTTGGGCCTAAGCCGTGGGTCACCGATAAACTCATCTTT,CALGPKPWVTDKLIF
TRDJ1,TRDV1,TRDD3,few,TGTGCTCTTGGGGAATCCCCCCTTTTCCTACGGGGATACGCGACCGATAAACTCATCTTT,CALGESPLFLRGYATDKLIF
TRDJ1,TRDV1,TRDD3,few,TGTGCTCTTGGGGAACCATCGGGGGGTAGGCTGGGGGATACGAAACTCATCTTT,CALGEPSGGRLGDTKLIF
TRDJ1,TRDV2,.,few,TGTGCCTGTGACACCGACCCTTCCGGCCCCGTACTGGGGATGTACACCGATAAACTCATCTTT,CACDTDPSGPVLGMYTDKLIF
TRDJ1,TRDV1,.,.,TGTGCTCTTGGGGAAGGGGGTGGGGATCCTTCAGGCGATAAACTCATCTTT,CALGEGGGDPSGDKLIF
TRDJ1,TRDV1,TRDD3,.,TGTGCTCTTGGGGAACTCCCTACTCACAGGTACTGGGGGATACGCTACACCGATAAACTCATCTTT,CALGELPTHRYWGIRYTDKLIF
TRDJ1,TRDV1,.,.,TGTGCTCTTGGGGAACCCGCTACGGAGGCCGATAAACTCATCTTT,CALGEPATEADKLIF
TRDJ1,TRDV1,.,.,TGTGCTCTTGGGGAACACGGGCCCACCGTCGGCGATAAACTCATCTTT,CALGEHGPTVGDKLIF
TRDJ1,TRDV1,TRDD3,.,TGTGCTTACTCTTCCCACTACTGGGGGATTCTCACCGATAAACTCATCTTT,CAYSSHYWGILTDKLIF
TRDJ1,TRDV1,TRDD3,few,TGTGCTCTTGGGGAACTGACCTGGGGGGTCACCGATAAACTCATCTTT,CALGELTWGVTDKLIF
TRDJ1,TRDV1,TRDD3,medium-sized,TGTGCTCTTGGGAACTCCCTTCCCCCTGGGGGATTCTACACCGATAAACTCATCTTT,CALGNSLPPGGFYTDKLIF
TRDJ1,TRDV2,TRDD3,.,TGTGCCTGTGACCACCTCGTACTGGGGGATCGAACCGATAAACTCATCTTT,CACDHLVLGDRTDKLIF
TRDJ1,TRDV1,TRDD2,few,TGTGCTCTTGGTGCTTTTTTCCTACGGTGTACGGGGGTCACCGATAAACTCATCTTT,CALGAFFLRCTGVTDKLIF
TRDJ1,TRDV1,TRDD3,few,TGTGCTCTTGGGGCTTGGCCTTCTCAACTGGGGGACACCGATAAACTCATCTTT,CALGAWPSQLGDTDKLIF
TRDJ1,TRDV1,.,few,TGTGCTCTTGGGACCCCTCTTAGGGCTGGGGTAAATAAACTCATCTTT,CALGTPLRAGVNKLIF
TRDJ1,TRDV1,.,few,TGTGCTCTTGGGGAAGGCGGCCAGTTTCCATACCAGTACACCGATAAACTCATCTTT,CALGEGGQFPYQYTDKLIF
TRDJ1,TRDV1,TRDD2,few,TGTGCTCTTGGGGAGCTCTTCCTACCCCGCTTGGGGGTTTACTATTACACCGATAAACTCATCTTT,CALGELFLPRLGVYYYTDKLIF
TRDJ1,TRDV1,TRDD3,few,TGTGCTCTTGGGGAACTTCGACTGGGGGATACGCACCCAACGATTTCCGATAAACTCATCTTT,CALGELRLGDTHPTISDKLIF
TRDJ1,TRDV1,.,.,TGTGCTCTTGGGGAAGGTGGCTACACCGATAAACTCATCTTT,CALGEGGYTDKLIF
TRDJ1,TRDV1,.,.,TGTGCTCTTGGGGAACGGGGGGTCCCAGGGCTCATCTTT,CALGERGVPGLIF
TRDJ1,TRDV1,.,few,TGTGCTCTTGGGGAACGGGGCATGATTAAACTCATCTTT,CALGERGMIKLIF
TRDJ1,TRDV1,.,.,TGTGCTCTTGGGGAAGACGTACTGGCCCTGTACACCGATAAACTCATCTTT,CALGEDVLALYTDKLIF
TRDJ1,TRDV1,TRDD3,few,TGTGCTCTTGGGGACCACTCACCCTACTGGGGATCCTGGAGGTACACCGATAAACTCATCTTT,CALGDHSPYWGSWRYTDKLIF
TRDJ1,TRDV1,TRDD3,few,TGTGCTCTCCGTTTTGTTCCGCTGGGGGACACCGATAAACTCATCTTT,CALRFVPLGDTDKLIF
TRDJ1,TRDV1,TRDD3,few,TGTGCTCTTGGGGACCCAAGGGTACTACTGGGGACCCAACCCGATAAACTCATCTTT,CALGDPRVLLGTQPDKLIF
TRDJ1,TRDV1,TRDD3,few,TGTGCTCTTGGGGAAGGGGATACGGTGGGCACCGATAAACCCATCTTT,CALGEGDTVGTDKPIF
TRDJ1,TRAV29/DV5,TRDD3,.,TGTGCAGCTTTATCAGCCAAAATTCCTACCTGGGGGATACGCACCGATAAACTCATCTTT,CAALSAKIPTWGIRTDKLIF
TRDJ1,TRDV1,.,few,TGTGCTCTGGCTTCCCCTTCATCGGCGAGAATGGGGACTTACACCGATAAACTCATCTTT,CALASPSSARMGTYTDKLIF
TRDJ1,TRDV1,.,few,TGTGCTCTTGGGGAACTATTACTCGTTCAGCATCGGGGTACGACGGGGTACACCGATAAACTCATCTTT,CALGELLLVQHRGTTGYTDKLIF